These 8 T cell receptor beta chains were all obtained from the same sample, sequenced in a study of long-term antiretroviral therapy in people with HIV. The assay used was immunoSEQ (version v3.0), run at survey level. Profiled with immunoSEQ multiplex PCR; TCRdb holds only in-frame clones, not every one. The table lists about 9,700 clones, 70% to 80% of them singletons. The input for sequencing was unsorted PBMCs, taken 1.8 years before starting antiretroviral therapy. These receptors all come from a man aged 35 to 55 with HIV.

The chain recombines TRBV5-6 with TRBJ1-4; 8 bases fit TRBD1. Losses at the gene ends were 3 bases for V and 7 bases for J; bases not matched to a gene: 8. Germline CDR1 reads SGHDT; CDR2 reads YYEEEE. The CDR3 totals 15 residues. As DNA, the CDR3 is TGTGCCAGCAGCTCCAGACAGGGGTGGATTGAAAAACTGTTTTTT. Residues: CASSSRQGWIEKLFF.

The chain joins TRBV5-6 to TRBJ2-7; TRBD1 matches 12 bases. The CDR3 loop spans 14 amino acids. J was trimmed by 6 bases and V by 6 bases; bases with no gene match: 7. Germline CDR1 SGHDT, CDR2 YYEEEE. CDR3: CASTGTGGGFEQYF. Written as DNA, the CDR3 is TGTGCCAGCACTGGGACAGGGGGCGGTTTCGAGCAGTACTTC.

CDR3 protein: CASSRQGSNQPQHF. DNA of the CDR3: TGTGCCAGCAGTAGACAGGGGAGCAATCAGCCCCAGCATTTT. The chain has TRBV6-1 and TRBJ1-5; the match to TRBD1 covers 8 bases. Germline V CDR1 and CDR2: MNHNS, SASEGT. The CDR3 is 14 amino acids. J lost 1 base, V lost 5 bases, and 1 base had no gene match.

The J gene is TRBJ1-5, the V gene TRBV10-2, with 7 bases identical to TRBD1. The CDR3 runs to 14 residues. V gave up 5 bases and J gave up 7 bases; unmatched junction bases: 8. The germline V gene has CDR1 WSHSY and CDR2 SAAADI. The CDR3 sequence: CASSTTGEGQPQHF. The CDR3 DNA sequence: TGCGCCAGCAGTACAACAGGGGAGGGGCAGCCCCAGCATTTT.

The rearrangement uses TRBV2 and TRBJ1-1, with D hard to call. V lost 6 bases to trimming and J lost 0 bases, with 17 bases between them. Germline lookup yields CDR1 SNHLY and CDR2 FYNNEI. The CDR3 has 16 amino acids. CDR3 region: CASSREGGSMNTEAFF. CDR3 DNA: TGTGCCAGCAGCCGGGAGGGAGGGAGCATGAACACTGAAGCTTTCTTT.

The chain uses TRBV25-1 and TRBJ2-5, with TRBD1 as a possible D gene (8 bases). V lost 6 bases and J 5 bases, leaving 13 bases between the germline ends. The germline V gene has CDR1 MGHDK and CDR2 SYGVNS. This CDR3 region has 13 residues. This CDR3 reads CASSRGRGETQYF. CDR3 coding DNA: TGTGCCAGCAGCAGGGGGCGGGGGGAGACCCAGTACTTC.

The chain couples TRBV10-3 to TRBJ1-5; D call uncertain. This CDR3 is 13 amino acids long. Germline loops: CDR1 ENHRY, CDR2 SYGVKD. Trimming removed 6 bases at V and 2 bases at J, with 8 bases between. This chain's CDR3 is CAISTGGNQPQHF. The CDR3 coding sequence is TGTGCCATCAGCACCGGGGGCAATCAGCCCCAGCATTTT.

This clone was picked up a small number of times. The chain employs TRBV6-1 and TRBJ2-7; possibly TRBD1 for D (6 bases). The V gene's germline CDR1 is MNHNS and CDR2 SASEGT. The CDR3 consists of 16 residues. Trimming took off 2 bases at V and 2 bases at J, with 16 bases between the two ends. The chain's CDR3 is CASSERGSTKAYEQYF. In DNA form, the CDR3 reads TGTGCCAGCAGTGAAAGGGGGTCCACGAAGGCCTACGAGCAGTACTTC.